These 8 T cell receptor beta chains came from one sample sequenced in a study of T cells in Graves' hyperthyroidism and ophthalmopathy. Using RNA transcripts as the source, TCR beta CDR3 regions were amplified. Primed by the HTBI set, a first-round RT-PCR was run on the TCR CDR3. TCRdb independently ran MiXCR on the multiplex PCR reads; one entry per CDR3 protein. The data show about 360,000 distinct CDR3 sequences, about 13% seen once. Sequenced material: blood. These receptors came from a man aged 25-45 years with Graves' hyperthyroidism that later progressed to Graves' ophthalmopathy.

This clonotype was seen repeatedly, ten times or more. The chain combines TRBV28 with TRBJ1-5; unclear D gene. The CDR3 covers 12 residues. In germline, CDR1 is MDHEN, CDR2 SYDVKM. The V end lost 8 bases, the J end lost 7 bases, and 12 bases lay between the germline ends. CDR3 region: CASQGGSQPQHF. The CDR3, as DNA: TGTGCCAGCCAAGGAGGGAGCCAGCCCCAGCATTTT.

This clonotype was seen only a few times. The rearrangement joins TRBV28 to TRBJ2-1; 9 bases fit TRBD2. CDR1 is MDHEN and CDR2 is SYDVKM in the germline V gene. The CDR3 has 16 residues. Unmatched junction bases numbered 8, after V lost 5 bases and J lost 3 bases. The CDR3 is CASSPAGGGYYNEQFF. CDR3 nucleotide sequence: TGTGCCAGCAGTCCCGCGGGGGGGGGGTACTACAATGAGCAGTTCTTC.

The chain uses TRBV6-6 and TRBJ2-5; D remains ambiguous. The CDR3 covers 14 residues. Germline V gene lookup returns CDR1 MNHNY and CDR2 SVGAGI (reference sequence). V was trimmed by 0 bases and J by 1 base, leaving 6 bases between them. CDR3 bases: TGTGCCAGCAGTTACTCTGGCCTCCAAGAGACCCAGTACTTC. This gives the protein CASSYSGLQETQYF.

The DNA for the CDR3 is TGTGCCAGCAGCCCGGGGCGGGGCGGGGCGAGCAACTTGGGGTTATATGGCTACACCTTC. This encodes CASSPGRGGASNLGLYGYTF. The genes are TRBV5-6 and TRBJ1-2; a weak D match, TRBD1 (5 bases). The V and J ends lost 4 bases and 5 bases respectively, with 33 bases between them. Germline V gene data show CDR1 as SGHDT and CDR2 as YYEEEE. CDR3 size: 20 residues.

Worth noting for this clonotype: Being one base from a much bigger clone, this may be a read error. The chain is built from TRBV30 and TRBJ2-7; D is possibly TRBD1 (5 bases). Germline loops: CDR1 GTSNPN, CDR2 SVGIG (reference sequence). This CDR3 has 14 amino acids. V was trimmed by 2 bases and J by 4 bases, leaving 15 bases between them. CDR3 amino acids: CAWSLDMVVYEQYF. CDR3 coding DNA: TGTGCCTGGAGTCTGGACATGGTAGTTTACGAGCAGTACTTC.

This clonotype was counted between two and nine times. The CDR3 DNA reads TGTGCCAGCGGGTTCGAGACCCAGTACTTC. This gives the protein CASGFETQYF. This chain joins TRBV7-9 and TRBJ2-5; D ambiguous. CDR1 is SEHNR and CDR2 is FQNEAQ in the germline V gene (reference sequence). The CDR3 sequence is 10 residues long. V shed 8 bases and J shed 5 bases, with 6 bases lying between them.

The V call is TRBV3-1, the J call TRBJ1-6; 11 nucleotides line up with TRBD1. The V gene's germline CDR1 is LGHDT and CDR2 YNNKEL (reference sequence). CDR3 length: 16 amino acids. V was clipped by 0 bases and J by 10 bases; unmatched bases: 5. CDR3 residues: CASSQEWDRGFSPLHF. The CDR3 nucleotides read TGTGCCAGCAGCCAAGAGTGGGACAGGGGGTTCTCACCCCTCCACTTT.

At least ten counts were recorded for this clonotype. This sequence joins TRBV6-1 and TRBJ1-2; TRBD1 matches at 9 bases. V dropped 5 bases and J dropped 5; count of bases not matched to a gene: 6. The germline gives CDR1 MNHNS, CDR2 SASEGT. The CDR3 has 14 residues. CDR3 in amino acids: CASSFTGTGYGYTF. In DNA, the CDR3 is TGTGCCAGCAGTTTCACCGGGACAGGGTATGGCTACACCTTC.